This TCR beta chain is from a study of CD8+ T cells in alopecia areata. Study-level information: The study gave tofacitinib for 6 to 18 months, then 6 months off drug.

CDR3 length: 12 amino acids. The V end lost 6 bases, the J end lost 12 bases, and 12 bases lay between the germline ends. The germline V gene encodes CDR1 MGHDK and CDR2 SYGVNS. Extraction of RNA preceded its reverse transcription into cDNA, which served as the sequencing template. Measured with immunoSEQ multiplex PCR; TCRdb has only the in-frame clones, and not every one. Among 100,000 to 150,000 clones listed, about 49% were seen once. This chain links TRBV25-1 with TRBJ1-6, with D perhaps TRBD1 (6 bases). This receptor was obtained from a human donor with alopecia areata. The specimen was CD8+ T cells sorted from blood, collected at week 0. The CDR3 bases are TGTGCCAGCAGACTACAGGGACAACCCCTCCACTTT. It yields the protein CASRLQGQPLHF.